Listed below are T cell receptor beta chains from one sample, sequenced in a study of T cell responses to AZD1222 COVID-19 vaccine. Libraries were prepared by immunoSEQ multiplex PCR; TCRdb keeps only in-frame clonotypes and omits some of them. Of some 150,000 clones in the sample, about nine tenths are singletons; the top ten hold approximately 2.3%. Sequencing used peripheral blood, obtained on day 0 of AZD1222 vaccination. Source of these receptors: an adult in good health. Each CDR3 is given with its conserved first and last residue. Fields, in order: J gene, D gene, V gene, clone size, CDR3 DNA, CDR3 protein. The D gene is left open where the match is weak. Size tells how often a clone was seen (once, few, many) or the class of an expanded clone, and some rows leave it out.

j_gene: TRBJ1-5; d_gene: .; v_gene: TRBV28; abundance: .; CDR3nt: TGTGCCAGCAGCCCCCCCCAGCATTTT; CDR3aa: CASSPPQHF
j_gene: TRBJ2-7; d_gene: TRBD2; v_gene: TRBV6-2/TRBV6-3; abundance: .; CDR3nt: TGTGCCAGCAGTGCGGCGGGGGGGCAGGGCGAGCAGTACTTC; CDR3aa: CASSAAGGQGEQYF
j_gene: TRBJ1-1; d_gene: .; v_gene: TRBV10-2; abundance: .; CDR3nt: TGCGCCAGCAGCCTGCGAGGGGGGAACACTGAAGCTTTCTTT; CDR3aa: CASSLRGGNTEAFF
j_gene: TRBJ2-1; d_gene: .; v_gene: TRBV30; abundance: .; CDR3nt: TGTGCCTGGACGGACTCGAGCTCCTACAATGAGCAGTTCTTC; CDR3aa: CAWTDSSSYNEQFF
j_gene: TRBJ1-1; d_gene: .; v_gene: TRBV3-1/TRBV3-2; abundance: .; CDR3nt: TGTGCCAGCAGCCAGCTTGAGGTGGCTTTCTTT; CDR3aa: CASSQLEVAFF
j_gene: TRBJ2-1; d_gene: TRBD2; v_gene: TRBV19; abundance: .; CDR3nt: TGTGCCAGTAGTCCAACTAGCGGAACCTACAATGAGCAGTTCTTC; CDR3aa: CASSPTSGTYNEQFF
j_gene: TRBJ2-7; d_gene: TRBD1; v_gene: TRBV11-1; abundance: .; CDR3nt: TGTGCCAGCAGCTTGGTGACAGGGGTCAGCTCCTACGAGCAGTACTTC; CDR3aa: CASSLVTGVSSYEQYF
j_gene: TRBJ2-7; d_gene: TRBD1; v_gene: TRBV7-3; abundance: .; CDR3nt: TGTGCCAGCAGCTTAAATCCGGACAGGGCAAACGAGCAGTACTTC; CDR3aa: CASSLNPDRANEQYF
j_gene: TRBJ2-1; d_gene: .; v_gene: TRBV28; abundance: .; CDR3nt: TGTGCCAGCAGTTTGGGTGGACCCTCCTACAATGAGCAGTTCTTC; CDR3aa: CASSLGGPSYNEQFF
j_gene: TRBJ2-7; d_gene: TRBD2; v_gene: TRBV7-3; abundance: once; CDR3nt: TGTGCCAGCAGCTCGAGGCCTCCGGGACTACCGATTGAGCAGTACTTC; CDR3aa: CASSSRPPGLPIEQYF
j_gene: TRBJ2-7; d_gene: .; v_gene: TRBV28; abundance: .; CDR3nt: TGTGCCAGCAGTTCAGTAAGGGCAGGGGAAGAGCAGTACTTC; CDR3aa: CASSSVRAGEEQYF
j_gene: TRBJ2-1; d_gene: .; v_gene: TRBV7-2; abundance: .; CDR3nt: TGTGCCAGCAGCTTAAGGTTACGTGAGCAGTTCTTC; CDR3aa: CASSLRLREQFF
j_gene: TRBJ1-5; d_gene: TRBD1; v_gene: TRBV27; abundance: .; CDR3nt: TGTGCCAGCAGTTTTCCCCCCGGGACAGGGCCTTATAGCAATCAGCCCCAGCATTTT; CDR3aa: CASSFPPGTGPYSNQPQHF
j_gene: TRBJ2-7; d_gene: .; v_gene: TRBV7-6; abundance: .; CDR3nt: TGTGCCAGCAGCTTAGCGGGCCCCCCTGCTCAGGGAGAAAGCGAGCAGTACTTC; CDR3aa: CASSLAGPPAQGESEQYF
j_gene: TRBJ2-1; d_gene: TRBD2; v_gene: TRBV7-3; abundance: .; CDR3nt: TGTGCCAGCAGCTTAAGTCGCGGGAGTCGCAATGAGCAGTTCTTC; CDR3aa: CASSLSRGSRNEQFF
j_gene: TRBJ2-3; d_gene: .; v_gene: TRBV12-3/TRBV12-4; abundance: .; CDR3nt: TGTGCCAGCAGTTTTCTGGATACGCAGTATTTT; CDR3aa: CASSFLDTQYF
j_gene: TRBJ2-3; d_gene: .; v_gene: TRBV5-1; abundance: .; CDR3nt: TGCGCCAGCAGCTTGGTGGGGGTCACAGATACGCAGTATTTT; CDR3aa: CASSLVGVTDTQYF
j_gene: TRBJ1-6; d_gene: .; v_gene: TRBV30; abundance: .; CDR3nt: TGTGCCTGGAGTTCCGGACTAGCACCCCTCCACTTT; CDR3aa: CAWSSGLAPLHF
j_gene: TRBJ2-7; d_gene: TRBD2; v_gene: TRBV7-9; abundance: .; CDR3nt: TGTGCCAGCAGCTTAGAGGGTAGCGGGAGGGCCTTTAACGAGCAGTACTTC; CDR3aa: CASSLEGSGRAFNEQYF
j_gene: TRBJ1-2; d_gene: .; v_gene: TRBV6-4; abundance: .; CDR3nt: TGTGCCAGCAGTGACTCTACAGGCACGAGGAATGGCTACACCTTC; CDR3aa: CASSDSTGTRNGYTF
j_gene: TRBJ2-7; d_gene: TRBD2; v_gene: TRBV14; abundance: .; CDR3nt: TGTGCCAGCAGCCCGTCCAGGCCGGGACTAGCGTTCCCCGAGCAGTACTTC; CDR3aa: CASSPSRPGLAFPEQYF
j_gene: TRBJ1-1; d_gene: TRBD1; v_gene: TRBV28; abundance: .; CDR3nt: TGTGCCAGCAGATATACAGGGGGCACTGAAGCTTTCTTT; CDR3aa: CASRYTGGTEAFF